A selection of T cell receptor beta chains follows, all from one sample in a study of T cell responses to AZD1222 COVID-19 vaccine. Here immunoSEQ multiplex PCR was the method, and the copy in TCRdb shows in-frame clones only, minus some. The sample includes about 140,000 clones, roughly 92% of them seen just once. This sample comprised peripheral blood, obtained on day 0 of AZD1222 vaccination. These receptors were collected from an adult in good health. CDR3s include the opening cysteine and the closing phenylalanine or tryptophan. Fields, in order: V gene, D gene, J gene, clone size, CDR3 protein, CDR3 DNA. D genes are given only for firm matches. Clone size is stated in some rows and not others, as once, few, many or a class when expanded.

v_call: TRBV10-3; d_call: TRBD1; j_call: TRBJ2-5; clone_size: -; cdr3_aa: CAIRNDRVGEYQETQYF; cdr3_nt: TGTGCCATCAGAAATGACAGGGTTGGGGAGTACCAAGAGACCCAGTACTTC
v_call: TRBV5-4; d_call: TRBD2; j_call: TRBJ2-3; clone_size: -; cdr3_aa: CASRSGLAGGPIKDTQYF; cdr3_nt: TGTGCCAGCAGAAGCGGACTAGCGGGGGGGCCCATCAAAGATACGCAGTATTTT
v_call: TRBV27; d_call: -; j_call: TRBJ1-4; clone_size: -; cdr3_aa: CASSLSSPGRNEKLFF; cdr3_nt: TGTGCCAGCAGTTTATCGTCCCCCGGACGAAATGAAAAACTGTTTTTT
v_call: TRBV28; d_call: -; j_call: TRBJ1-5; clone_size: -; cdr3_aa: CASSLDGNQPQHF; cdr3_nt: TGTGCCAGCAGCCTGGACGGTAATCAGCCCCAGCATTTT
v_call: TRBV4-2; d_call: -; j_call: TRBJ1-3; clone_size: -; cdr3_aa: CASSQWGDWGSGNTIYF; cdr3_nt: TGTGCCAGCAGCCAATGGGGGGACTGGGGCTCTGGAAACACCATATATTTT
v_call: TRBV28; d_call: -; j_call: TRBJ2-7; clone_size: -; cdr3_aa: CASRPASFDTYEQYF; cdr3_nt: TGTGCCAGCAGACCGGCCTCGTTCGACACCTACGAGCAGTACTTC
v_call: TRBV14; d_call: -; j_call: TRBJ2-1; clone_size: -; cdr3_aa: CASSQVLGYNEQFF; cdr3_nt: TGTGCCAGCAGCCAAGTGTTAGGGTACAATGAGCAGTTCTTC
v_call: TRBV7-2; d_call: -; j_call: TRBJ2-7; clone_size: -; cdr3_aa: CASSLGAGNPYEQYF; cdr3_nt: TGTGCCAGCAGCTTAGGGGCAGGGAATCCCTACGAGCAGTACTTC
v_call: TRBV6-5; d_call: -; j_call: TRBJ2-7; clone_size: -; cdr3_aa: CASSYVPGPRPYEQYF; cdr3_nt: TGTGCCAGCAGTTACGTTCCAGGACCTAGACCCTACGAGCAGTACTTC
v_call: TRBV6-4; d_call: -; j_call: TRBJ2-2; clone_size: -; cdr3_aa: CASRAGSNTGELFF; cdr3_nt: TGTGCCAGCAGGGCAGGTTCGAACACCGGGGAGCTGTTTTTT
v_call: TRBV2; d_call: -; j_call: TRBJ1-4; clone_size: -; cdr3_aa: CASLTEPATNEKLFF; cdr3_nt: TGTGCCAGCCTGACAGAACCTGCAACTAATGAAAAACTGTTTTTT
v_call: TRBV19; d_call: -; j_call: TRBJ2-7; clone_size: -; cdr3_aa: CASSTLKDSSYEQYF; cdr3_nt: TGTGCCAGTAGTACCTTAAAAGACTCCTCCTACGAGCAGTACTTC
v_call: TRBV19; d_call: -; j_call: TRBJ2-7; clone_size: -; cdr3_aa: CASSIDPRRSYEQYF; cdr3_nt: TGTGCCAGTAGTATAGATCCCCGACGGTCCTACGAGCAGTACTTC
v_call: TRBV2; d_call: -; j_call: TRBJ1-5; clone_size: -; cdr3_aa: CASSGTSGNQPQHF; cdr3_nt: TGTGCCAGCAGTGGGACATCCGGCAATCAGCCCCAGCATTTT
v_call: TRBV28; d_call: -; j_call: TRBJ1-2; clone_size: -; cdr3_aa: CASSSRDTNYGYTF; cdr3_nt: TGTGCCAGCAGTTCCAGAGATACTAACTATGGCTACACCTTC
v_call: TRBV15; d_call: -; j_call: TRBJ1-2; clone_size: -; cdr3_aa: CATSRDRAGSELWYGYTF; cdr3_nt: TGTGCCACCAGCAGAGACCGGGCGGGGTCCGAGCTTTGGTATGGCTACACCTTC
v_call: TRBV10-3; d_call: -; j_call: TRBJ1-2; clone_size: once; cdr3_aa: CAISESGGANGYTF; cdr3_nt: TGTGCCATCAGTGAGTCTGGAGGGGCCAACGGCTACACCTTC
v_call: TRBV28; d_call: -; j_call: TRBJ1-4; clone_size: once; cdr3_aa: CASSPSWGRENEKLFF; cdr3_nt: TGTGCCAGCAGCCCCTCTTGGGGCAGGGAGAATGAAAAACTGTTTTTT
v_call: TRBV2; d_call: TRBD1; j_call: TRBJ1-2; clone_size: -; cdr3_aa: CASGQGQEGYTF; cdr3_nt: TGTGCCAGCGGACAGGGGCAAGAAGGCTACACCTTC
v_call: TRBV6-4; d_call: TRBD1; j_call: TRBJ2-6; clone_size: -; cdr3_aa: CASSPNRGSGANVLTF; cdr3_nt: TGTGCCAGCAGTCCAAACAGGGGTTCAGGGGCCAACGTCCTGACTTTC
v_call: TRBV19; d_call: -; j_call: TRBJ2-4; clone_size: -; cdr3_aa: CASSPFPGVGAKNIQYF; cdr3_nt: TGTGCCAGTAGTCCATTTCCGGGGGTTGGGGCCAAAAACATTCAGTACTTC
v_call: TRBV7-9; d_call: TRBD2; j_call: TRBJ2-2; clone_size: -; cdr3_aa: CASTENRWRGVNTGELFF; cdr3_nt: TGTGCCAGCACCGAGAACAGATGGCGGGGGGTGAACACCGGGGAGCTGTTTTTT
v_call: TRBV7-4; d_call: TRBD2; j_call: TRBJ2-1; clone_size: -; cdr3_aa: CASSLGPTSGGAAHYNEQFF; cdr3_nt: TGTGCCAGCAGCTTAGGCCCGACTAGCGGGGGGGCTGCACACTACAATGAGCAGTTCTTC
v_call: TRBV7-8; d_call: TRBD1; j_call: TRBJ2-7; clone_size: -; cdr3_aa: CASRGTGGSYEQYF; cdr3_nt: TGTGCCAGCAGGGGGACAGGGGGATCCTACGAGCAGTACTTC
v_call: TRBV1; d_call: -; j_call: TRBJ2-3; clone_size: few; cdr3_aa: CTSSQGNSGANTDTQYF; cdr3_nt: TGCACCAGCAGCCAAGGGAATAGCGGAGCTAACACAGATACGCAGTATTTT
v_call: TRBV19; d_call: TRBD1; j_call: TRBJ1-1; clone_size: -; cdr3_aa: CAASPPGQWKNTEAFF; cdr3_nt: TGTGCCGCCAGTCCACCGGGACAGTGGAAAAACACTGAAGCTTTCTTT
v_call: TRBV29-1; d_call: -; j_call: TRBJ2-7; clone_size: -; cdr3_aa: CSVSKDTYEQYF; cdr3_nt: TGCAGCGTTTCAAAAGACACCTACGAGCAGTACTTC
v_call: TRBV7-2; d_call: TRBD2; j_call: TRBJ2-2; clone_size: -; cdr3_aa: CASSQLAASDTGELFF; cdr3_nt: TGTGCCAGCAGCCAGCTAGCGGCCTCGGACACCGGGGAGCTGTTTTTT
v_call: TRBV20-1; d_call: TRBD1; j_call: TRBJ2-1; clone_size: -; cdr3_aa: CSASGTGTRKQFF; cdr3_nt: TGCAGTGCTAGTGGGACAGGAACGAGAAAGCAGTTCTTC
v_call: TRBV28; d_call: TRBD1; j_call: TRBJ2-1; clone_size: -; cdr3_aa: CASSWTGGRDEQFF; cdr3_nt: TGTGCCAGCAGTTGGACAGGGGGTAGAGATGAGCAGTTCTTC
v_call: TRBV4-1; d_call: -; j_call: TRBJ1-4; clone_size: -; cdr3_aa: CASSQTNEKLFF; cdr3_nt: TGCGCCAGCAGCCAGACGAATGAAAAACTGTTTTTT
v_call: TRBV7-9; d_call: -; j_call: TRBJ1-5; clone_size: -; cdr3_aa: CASSPGEWQPQHF; cdr3_nt: TGTGCCAGCAGCCCCGGGGAGTGGCAGCCCCAGCATTTT